A single sample gave rise to the 12 T cell receptor beta chains below, sequenced in a study of T cell responses to AZD1222 COVID-19 vaccine. The protocol was immunoSEQ multiplex PCR, while the TCRdb copy is restricted to in-frame clones and leaves out a portion. The sample contains fewer than 50,000 clones, around 80% of which appear only once. The specimen comprised peripheral blood, sampled on day 0 of AZD1222 vaccination. Source of these receptors: an adult in good health.

In its sample, this clone was seen a few times. The chain uses TRBV5-5 and TRBJ2-1; D is uncertain. The V gene's germline CDR1 is SGHKS and CDR2 YYEKEE (reference sequence). CDR3 length equals 15 residues. The V end lost 0 bases, the J end lost 4 bases, and 11 bases lay between the germline ends. CDR3 DNA sequence: TGTGCCAGCAGCTTGGCCTTACAAATATACAATGAGCAGTTCTTC. This gives the protein CASSLALQIYNEQFF.

This clone was detected only a few times. The gene calls are TRBV6-5 and TRBJ1-6, with TRBD1 identical over 9 bases. V trimming: 8 bases; J trimming: 7 bases; junction bases outside the gene matches: 3. Germline CDR1 reads MNHEY; CDR2 reads SVGAGI. The CDR3 has 13 residues. This CDR3 reads CASAGQGNSPLHF. CDR3 nucleotides: TGTGCCAGCGCAGGACAGGGGAATTCACCCCTCCACTTT.

V gene TRBV3-1 (or the pseudogene TRBV3-2) combines with J gene TRBJ1-3, with D uncertain. The CDR3 sequence is 14 residues long. V was shortened by 1 base and J by 0 bases, with 4 bases between the two germline ends. The germline gives CDR1 LGHDT, CDR2 YNNKEL (reference sequence). The CDR3 nucleotides read TGTGCCAGCAGCCAAGGATTCTCTGGAAACACCATATATTTT. This encodes CASSQGFSGNTIYF.

The chain joins TRBV2 to TRBJ1-3; D not certain. This CDR3 comprises 14 residues. The V gene's germline CDR1 is SNHLY and CDR2 FYNNEI. Deletions cut 3 bases from V and 2 bases from J, with 8 bases between. CDR3 coding DNA: TGTGCCAGCAGTGACATGACCCCTGGAAACACCATATATTTT. Amino acids: CASSDMTPGNTIYF.

The chain couples TRBV2 to TRBJ1-6; tentatively, D is TRBD1 (6 bases). Trimming stripped 3 bases from V and 8 bases from J, with 8 bases between. This CDR3 region has 13 residues. Germline assignment: CDR1 SNHLY and CDR2 FYNNEI. This CDR3 is CASSEGADSPLHF. CDR3 coding DNA: TGTGCCAGCAGTGAGGGGGCTGATTCACCCCTCCACTTT.

This clone was detected only a few times. The genes are TRBV11-2 and TRBJ2-3; 9 positions agree with TRBD1. J gave up 2 bases and V 3 bases, and 3 bases lay outside the gene matches. CDR1 and CDR2 from the germline V gene are SGHAT and FQNNGV. The CDR3 covers 15 residues. DNA for the CDR3: TGTGCCAGCAGCTTTGGGGACAGGGTCACAGATACGCAGTATTTT. As protein: CASSFGDRVTDTQYF.

The chain is built from TRBV3-1 (or the pseudogene TRBV3-2) and TRBJ1-2; no clear D. This CDR3 is built from 13 residues. The V and J ends lost 0 bases and 5 bases respectively, with 7 bases between them. Germline CDR1 reads LGHDT; CDR2 reads YNNKEL (reference sequence). This CDR3 reads CASSQDRVYGYTF. In DNA form, the CDR3 reads TGTGCCAGCAGCCAAGATCGGGTTTATGGCTACACCTTC.

The rearrangement joins TRBV7-8 to TRBJ2-7, with 8 bases matching TRBD2. Germline V gene sequence: CDR1 SGHVS, CDR2 FQNEAQ. V lost 5 bases to trimming and J lost 7 bases; unmatched junction nucleotides: 13. CDR3 size: 15 residues. The DNA of the CDR3 is TGTGCCAGCAGCCCTGGCGGGGGGACGGTGCGTGAGCAGTACTTC. It is translated as CASSPGGGTVREQYF.

The sample holds one count of this clone. J is TRBJ2-2 and V is TRBV3-1 (or the pseudogene TRBV3-2); D unclear. This CDR3 spans 17 amino acids. V lost 2 bases to trimming and J lost 7 bases, with 20 bases between them. Germline values: CDR1 LGHDT, CDR2 YNNKEL (reference sequence). CDR3 in amino acids: CASSQSLIPGRNGELFF. The CDR3 DNA reads as TGTGCCAGCAGCCAAAGCCTTATCCCCGGTAGGAACGGGGAGCTGTTTTTT.

The J gene is TRBJ1-2, the V gene TRBV24-1; 10 bases line up with TRBD1. Trimming cost V 3 bases and J 7 bases; bases outside gene matches: 7. The CDR3 extends over 15 amino acids. Germline V gene data show CDR1 as KGHDR and CDR2 as SFDVKD. The CDR3 region is CATSDPGQGLGGYTF. The CDR3 bases are TGTGCCACCAGTGATCCGGGACAGGGGTTGGGTGGCTACACCTTC.

In this sample, this clone turned up once. This sequence joins TRBV5-6 and TRBJ1-1; perhaps TRBD1 as D (5 bases). The CDR3 runs 12 residues. Germline CDR1 is SGHDT and CDR2 is YYEEEE. Between the trimmed V and J ends, which lost 2 bases and 5 bases, there was a span of 7 bases. The DNA for the CDR3 is TGTGCCAGCAGCTTACAGGAGACTGAAGCTTTCTTT. Protein product: CASSLQETEAFF.

The chain has TRBV28 and TRBJ1-1; D is uncertain. Trimming shortened V by 4 bases and J by 11 bases, and 11 bases separated the two germline ends. CDR1 and CDR2 (germline): MDHEN, SYDVKM. The CDR3 runs to 11 residues. The CDR3 nucleotides are TGTGCCAGCAGTTCTCCCCGAGAGGCTTTCTTT. Its protein is CASSSPREAFF.